What follows are 8 T cell receptor beta chains derived from one specimen sequenced in a study of control samples from healthy donors and cancer patients. The protocol was immunoSEQ multiplex PCR, while the TCRdb copy is restricted to in-frame clones and leaves out a portion. The table lists 95,000 to 100,000 clones, around 89% of them singletons. Sequenced input: blood. These receptors were collected from a man aged 30 to 45 in good health.

The V and J genes are TRBV30 and TRBJ2-5, with 12 positions matching TRBD2. J gave up 2 bases and V 4 bases, and 2 bases lay outside the gene matches. In germline, CDR1 is GTSNPN, CDR2 SVGIG (reference sequence). The CDR3 runs to 14 residues. This chain's CDR3 is CAWTLAGGQETQYF. The CDR3, as DNA: TGTGCCTGGACCCTAGCGGGAGGGCAAGAGACCCAGTACTTC.

The chain combines TRBV2 with TRBJ2-4; 10 bases map to TRBD2. The V gene end was trimmed by 2 bases and the J gene end by 6 bases; junction bases not matched to a gene: 10. Germline V lookup: CDR1 SNHLY, CDR2 FYNNEI. The length of the CDR3 is 17 residues. This CDR3 reads CASSELRASGSRNIQYF. The CDR3 nucleotides read TGTGCCAGCAGTGAACTACGGGCTAGCGGGAGTAGAAACATTCAGTACTTC.

The V call is TRBV2, the J call TRBJ2-2; D gene uncertain. The CDR3 runs 15 residues. Germline CDR1 reads SNHLY; CDR2 reads FYNNEI. Deletions cut 6 bases from V and 6 bases from J, with 17 bases between. DNA for the CDR3: TGTGCCAGCAGCCTGACGGATAAGGTCTCCGGGGAGCTGTTTTTT. This encodes CASSLTDKVSGELFF.

The gene calls are TRBV7-8 and TRBJ1-3; tentatively, D is TRBD1 (5 bases). Trimming stripped 7 bases from V and 8 bases from J, with 21 bases between. CDR1 is SGHVS and CDR2 is FQNEAQ in the germline V gene. The CDR3 is 15 residues long. CDR3 loop: CASIRTGRSWDTIYF. The CDR3 coding sequence is TGTGCCAGCATTCGAACGGGACGGAGCTGGGACACCATATATTTT.

This rearrangement joins TRBV2 to TRBJ2-2; 8 bases are shared with TRBD1. CDR3 length equals 14 residues. Germline V gene sequence: CDR1 SNHLY, CDR2 FYNNEI. V gave up 9 bases and J gave up 1 base; unmatched junction bases: 4. The CDR3 is CARTGDENTGELFF. CDR3 nucleotides: TGTGCCAGGACAGGGGATGAGAACACCGGGGAGCTGTTTTTT.

The V call is TRBV15, the J call TRBJ2-7; D gene ambiguous. Per germline, CDR1 LNHNV and CDR2 YYDKDF (reference sequence). The CDR3 runs to 17 residues. The V end was cut by 0 bases, the J end by 3 bases, with 18 bases between. The CDR3 region is CATSRDPAQLGSYEQYV. Written as DNA, the CDR3 is TGTGCCACCAGCAGAGATCCGGCACAGTTAGGAAGCTACGAGCAGTACGTC.

V usage is TRBV6-8 and J usage is TRBJ1-2; D is uncertain. This CDR3 contains 13 residues. Germline CDR1 is MNHGY and CDR2 is SAAAGT. Trimming removed 2 bases from V and 7 bases from J, with 11 bases in between. CDR3 sequence: CASSYGNSIGYTF. The CDR3 nucleotides read TGTGCCAGCAGTTACGGCAACAGCATTGGCTACACCTTC.

Here the CDR3 DNA reads TGTGCCATCAGCCCCGGGGGCAGCACAGATACGCAGTATTTT. This encodes CAISPGGSTDTQYF. This chain links TRBV10-3 with TRBJ2-3; D is perhaps TRBD1 or TRBD2 (6 bases each). There are 14 residues in the CDR3. Trimming removed 6 bases from V and 0 bases from J, with 10 bases in between. CDR1 is ENHRY, CDR2 SYGVKD, per germline.